Following are 22 T cell receptor beta chains from one sample sequenced in a study of OX40 agonist ivuxolimab in advanced cancers. Generated by immunoSEQ multiplex PCR, the TCRdb table keeps only in-frame clones and is missing some. The sample holds about 59,000 clones, roughly 84% seen once. The sample here was CD4+ or CD8+ T cells sorted from blood, taken in a trial of the OX40 agonist ivuxolimab. Receptors originate from an adult with an advanced solid tumor such as melanoma, head and neck, liver or kidney cancer.

V and J are TRBV30 and TRBJ1-2; D is possibly TRBD1 (6 bases). The CDR3 length is 15 residues. CDR1 is GTSNPN and CDR2 is SVGIG in the germline V gene (reference sequence). V lost 2 bases to trimming and J lost 4 bases, with 17 bases between them. CDR3 protein: CAWSPTGDILYGYTF. DNA for the CDR3: TGTGCCTGGAGTCCGACAGGAGATATTCTCTATGGCTACACCTTC.

V usage is TRBV30 and J usage is TRBJ2-3; 9 bases are shared with TRBD2. The germline gives CDR1 GTSNPN, CDR2 SVGIG (reference sequence). The CDR3 consists of 14 residues. The trim removed 1 base at V and 5 bases at J, leaving 4 bases unmatched. The CDR3 DNA sequence: TGTGCCTGGAGTGAGGGTAGCGGGGGAGATACGCAGTATTTT. This sequence encodes CAWSEGSGGDTQYF.

The rearrangement joins TRBV2 to TRBJ2-2, with TRBD2 matching over 11 bases. The CDR3 is made up of 16 amino acids. Germline V gives CDR1 SNHLY, CDR2 FYNNEI. The V gene end was trimmed by 6 bases and the J gene end by 5 bases; junction bases not matched to a gene: 8. The CDR3 coding sequence is TGTGCCAGCAGAGGACTAGCGGGCGCAATGACCGGGGAGCTGTTTTTT. Its protein is CASRGLAGAMTGELFF.

In its sample, this clone was seen once. V usage is TRBV18 and J usage is TRBJ1-1; no reliable D call. The CDR3 has 13 residues. With 3 bases removed from V and 0 bases from J, the gap between germline ends came to 5 bases. Germline CDR1 KGHSH, CDR2 LQKENI. In DNA form, the CDR3 reads TGTGCCAGCTCACCTATATTGAACACTGAAGCTTTCTTT. Translation: CASSPILNTEAFF.

The chain employs TRBV6-1 and TRBJ2-7; D unclear. CDR1 and CDR2 (germline): MNHNS, SASEGT. The CDR3 runs to 11 residues. Trimming removed 1 base at V and 3 bases at J, with 1 base between. CDR3 residues: CASSEGYEQYF. DNA of the CDR3: TGTGCCAGCAGTGAAGGCTACGAGCAGTACTTC.

CDR3 protein: CASIEGDMGNEQFF. The CDR3 DNA sequence: TGTGCCAGCATAGAGGGAGATATGGGCAATGAGCAGTTCTTC. The chain carries TRBV6-1 and TRBJ2-1; tentatively, D is TRBD2 (5 bases). V was cut by 7 bases and J by 6 bases, with 16 bases left in between. In germline, CDR1 is MNHNS, CDR2 SASEGT. This CDR3 spans 14 amino acids.

V usage is TRBV9 and J usage is TRBJ2-1; 7 bases match TRBD2. Per the germline V gene, CDR1 is SGDLS and CDR2 is YYNGEE. Trimming took 4 bases from V and 10 from J; bases not matched to a gene: 20. This CDR3 comprises 17 residues. As DNA, the CDR3 is TGTGCCAGCAGCCCCATTAGAGGACTAGAAAAAGGTGGCGAGCAGTTCTTC. Encoded protein: CASSPIRGLEKGGEQFF.

The CDR3 here is CASSDSGGGTDTQYF. The CDR3 coding sequence is TGTGCCAGCAGTGACTCGGGGGGGGGCACAGATACGCAGTATTTT. The rearrangement joins TRBV6-4 to TRBJ2-3, with 7 bases aligning to TRBD2. Trimming removed 0 bases from V and 1 base from J; junction bases left unmatched: 1. In germline, CDR1 is MRHNA, CDR2 SNTAGT. The CDR3 has 15 residues.

The gene calls are TRBV10-2 and TRBJ2-7; D call uncertain. The CDR3 runs 11 residues. Germline CDR1 is WSHSY and CDR2 is SAAADI. V dropped 2 bases and J dropped 6 bases, with 5 bases sitting between them. CDR3 region: CASSEVGEQYF. The CDR3 nucleotides are TGCGCCAGCAGTGAGGTGGGCGAGCAGTACTTC.

V gene TRBV27 combines with J gene TRBJ1-3; D gene uncertain. Per the germline V gene, CDR1 is MNHEY and CDR2 is SMNVEV (reference sequence). The length of the CDR3 is 15 residues. V shed 3 bases and J shed 2 bases, with 11 bases lying between them. The CDR3 nucleotides are TGTGCCAGCAGTTTGGCAGCGGGGACTGGAAACACCATATATTTT. Amino acids: CASSLAAGTGNTIYF.

The V gene is TRBV11-1, the J gene TRBJ2-1; D is perhaps TRBD1 or TRBD2 (5 bases each). Trimming cost V 5 bases and J 5 bases, with 13 bases left between them. This CDR3 spans 14 amino acids. Germline CDR1 reads SGHAT; CDR2 reads FQDESV (reference sequence). The chain's CDR3 is CASSTGLGDNEQFF. In nucleotides, the CDR3 is TGTGCCAGCAGCACCGGGCTGGGGGACAATGAGCAGTTCTTC.

The rearrangement links TRBV5-8 to TRBJ1-6; D may be TRBD1 (5 bases). Germline V gene lookup returns CDR1 SGHTS and CDR2 YDEGEE. V shed 4 bases and J shed 8 bases, with 16 bases lying between them. The CDR3 covers 15 residues. The CDR3 here is CASSQAGTEYSPLHF. The CDR3 region has the DNA TGTGCCAGCAGCCAGGCCGGGACGGAGTATTCACCCCTCCACTTT.

This clone was seen a handful of times. This chain joins TRBV7-2 and TRBJ2-7; 11 nucleotides line up with TRBD2. V shed 2 bases and J 2 bases; nucleotides not matched to a gene: 11. The CDR3 spans 18 residues. CDR1 is SGHTA, CDR2 FQGNSA, per germline. Written as DNA, the CDR3 is TGTGCCAGCAGCTTATCGGCTAGCGGGAGGACGGTAGCCTACGAGCAGTACTTC. It codes for CASSLSASGRTVAYEQYF.

The chain combines TRBV5-4 with TRBJ2-5, with 9 positions matching TRBD2. Germline V CDR1 and CDR2: SGHNT, YYREEE (reference sequence). J gave up 4 bases and V 4 bases, and 5 bases lay outside the gene matches. This CDR3 has 14 amino acids. The CDR3 nucleotides read TGTGCCAGCAGCCGGACGACTAGCGGAGAGACCCAGTACTTC. Amino acids: CASSRTTSGETQYF.

The chain links TRBV28 to TRBJ1-3, with TRBD1 matching over 10 bases. Germline V lookup: CDR1 MDHEN, CDR2 SYDVKM. CDR3 length: 15 residues. The V segment lost 3 bases and the J segment 6 bases; nucleotides outside the gene matches: 5. CDR3 DNA: TGTGCCAGCAGTTTTAAGGGACAGGGGTCAAACACCATATATTTT. It specifies CASSFKGQGSNTIYF.

The genes are TRBV19 and TRBJ1-1, with D tentatively TRBD1 (5 bases). The CDR3 spans 13 residues. V lost 3 bases to trimming and J lost 7 bases, with 12 bases between them. CDR1 is LNHDA and CDR2 is SQIVND in the germline V gene (reference sequence). The CDR3 coding sequence is TGTGCCAGTAGTATTTCGAGGGGCGGTGAAGCTTTCTTT. Translation gives CASSISRGGEAFF. The variable domain in full, completed from reference TRBV19 and TRBJ1-1, reads DGGITQSPKYLFRKEGQNVTLSCEQNLNHDAMYWYRQDPGQGLRLIYYSQIVNDFQKGDIAEGYSVSREKKESFPLTVTSAQKNPTAFYLCASSISRGGEAFFGQGTRLTVV.

This chain links TRBV18 with TRBJ2-1; D unresolved. Germline lookup yields CDR1 KGHSH and CDR2 LQKENI. The CDR3 has 13 amino acids. Trimming removed 4 bases from V and 2 bases from J, with 6 bases in between. The CDR3 nucleotides read TGTGCCAGCTCACTGGGGACCTACAATGAGCAGTTCTTC. It yields the protein CASSLGTYNEQFF.

The chain carries TRBV29-1 and TRBJ2-3; the D gene could be TRBD1 or TRBD2 (5 bases each). The length of the CDR3 is 14 residues. V dropped 6 bases and J dropped 5 bases, with 18 bases sitting between them. Germline V gene lookup returns CDR1 SQVTM and CDR2 ANQGSEA. CDR3 in amino acids: CSVTRDGLGDTQYF. As DNA, the CDR3 is TGCAGCGTAACTCGGGACGGCCTTGGAGATACGCAGTATTTT.

This clone came up once. The chain is built from TRBV18 and TRBJ1-1; tentatively, D is TRBD1 (5 bases). Germline V gives CDR1 KGHSH, CDR2 LQKENI. V lost 3 bases and J 0 bases, leaving 8 bases between the germline ends. The CDR3 is 14 amino acids. The CDR3 here is CASSPNRMNTEAFF. The CDR3 DNA follows: TGTGCCAGCTCACCGAACAGGATGAACACTGAAGCTTTCTTT. Complete variable domain (other parts from reference TRBV18 and TRBJ1-1): NAGVMQNPRHLVRRRGQEARLRCSPMKGHSHVYWYRQLPEEGLKFMVYLQKENIIDESGMPKERFSAEFPKEGPSILRIQQVVRGDSAAYFCASSPNRMNTEAFFGQGTRLTVV.

The V call is TRBV27, the J call TRBJ1-2; 7 bases agree with TRBD1. The CDR3 consists of 13 residues. Germline V lookup: CDR1 MNHEY, CDR2 SMNVEV (reference sequence). The V gene end was trimmed by 6 bases and the J gene end by 5 bases; junction bases not matched to a gene: 6. The CDR3 reads CASSRDREYGYTF. The CDR3, as DNA: TGTGCCAGCAGCCGAGACAGGGAGTATGGCTACACCTTC.

The V gene is TRBV10-3, the J gene TRBJ1-5; 12 bases are shared with TRBD1. Trimming cost V 7 bases and J 7 bases; bases outside gene matches: 8. The CDR3 contains 15 residues. Germline CDR1 is ENHRY and CDR2 is SYGVKD. The CDR3 bases are TGTGCCATCAAGCCGGGACAGGGGGCAGGACAGCCCCAGCATTTT. Translated: CAIKPGQGAGQPQHF.

This chain joins TRBV7-8 and TRBJ2-5; 8 positions agree with TRBD1. The CDR3 runs 13 residues. V lost 5 bases, J lost 6 bases, and 5 bases stayed unmatched. Germline CDR1 is SGHVS and CDR2 is FQNEAQ. The DNA of the CDR3 is TGTGCCAGCAGCCCTAGGACAGGGAAGACCCAGTACTTC. Translated: CASSPRTGKTQYF.